This record concerns one T cell receptor beta chain sequence. This entry comes from a study of blood T cell repertoires in COVID-19. Across the whole study: Sources were T cells, B-cell-depleted T cells, or PBMCs; the material itself was cDNA or gDNA.

In the source study's methods: Using reference gene primer amplification, nucleated cell counts were estimated. The assay was immunoSEQ multiplex PCR, and TCRdb's table has in-frame clones only and misses some. From that table come the V and J calls and clone size; the DNA was used to work out D and trimming. The sample includes nearly 200,000 clones, 84% of them seen just once. The ends were cut back, 3 bases at V and 3 bases at J, with 17 bases in the middle. CDR3 length equals 16 residues. Germline CDR1 reads KGHSH; CDR2 reads LQKENI. This sequence joins TRBV18 and TRBJ1-2, with a tentative D call TRBD1 (5 bases). The sequencing input was peripheral blood. This receptor was identified in a human donor in a cohort sampled during active COVID-19. Here the CDR3 DNA reads TGTGCCAGCTCACCCCCGGGGGTACTATTGGACTATGGCTACACCTTC. It translates to CASSPPGVLLDYGYTF. Complete variable domain (other parts from reference TRBV18 and TRBJ1-2): NAGVMQNPRHLVRRRGQEARLRCSPMKGHSHVYWYRQLPEEGLKFMVYLQKENIIDESGMPKERFSAEFPKEGPSILRIQQVVRGDSAAYFCASSPPGVLLDYGYTFGSGTRLTVV.